These 11 T cell receptor beta chains were all obtained from the same sample, sequenced in a study of cytomegalovirus exposure and HLA in healthy donors. Primers for the PCR totalled 60 Vbeta and 13 Jbeta. Using immunoSEQ multiplex PCR, the repertoire was profiled, and TCRdb retains in-frame clones only, with some absent. The sample yields 150,000 to 200,000 clones, under 80% seen once. Sequencing used PBMCs. Receptor source: a man aged 40-49 years in good health and CMV-seronegative.

The gene calls are TRBV19 and TRBJ2-6; 7 bases line up with TRBD1. The CDR3 is made up of 15 amino acids. After removal of 9 bases from V and 4 bases from J, the junction contained 9 bases not matched to a gene. From germline, CDR1 is LNHDA and CDR2 SQIVND (reference sequence). The CDR3: CASHKTGIGANVLTF. The CDR3, as DNA: TGTGCCAGCCACAAGACAGGGATCGGGGCCAACGTCCTGACTTTC.

The J gene is TRBJ2-7, the V gene TRBV29-1, with a weak D call TRBD1 (5 bases). The CDR3 is made up of 13 amino acids. CDR1 is SQVTM and CDR2 is ANQGSEA in the germline V gene. Trimming took off 4 bases at V and 0 bases at J, with 10 bases between the two ends. The CDR3 loop is CSVGGRNSYEQYF. As DNA, the CDR3 is TGCAGCGTTGGGGGCAGGAACTCCTACGAGCAGTACTTC.

The rearrangement uses TRBV6-1 and TRBJ2-3; 9 bases match TRBD2. Per the germline V gene, CDR1 is MNHNS and CDR2 is SASEGT. The CDR3 totals 15 residues. With V trimmed by 6 bases and J by 5 bases, 9 bases remained unmatched. CDR3: CASRASGARLDTQYF. The CDR3 nucleotides are TGTGCCAGCAGAGCTAGCGGGGCCCGTCTAGATACGCAGTATTTT.

This clone was observed a single time. The CDR3 reads CASSFGGPSTYEQYF. The CDR3, as DNA: TGTGCCAGCAGCTTCGGAGGACCTAGCACCTACGAGCAGTACTTC. The chain links TRBV5-8 to TRBJ2-7, with a possible D match to TRBD2 (5 bases). The germline V gene has CDR1 SGHTS and CDR2 YDEGEE. Trimming took off 2 bases at V and 2 bases at J, with 14 bases between the two ends. This CDR3 has 15 amino acids.

The rearrangement joins TRBV2 to TRBJ2-1; 9 nucleotides agree with TRBD1. V was clipped by 10 bases and J by 5 bases; unmatched bases: 6. Germline lookup yields CDR1 SNHLY and CDR2 FYNNEI. This CDR3 has 13 amino acids. For the CDR3, the DNA is TGTGCCAAAAAACAGGGGGCTGACAATGAGCAGTTCTTC. Amino acids: CAKKQGADNEQFF.

The V call is TRBV11-3, the J call TRBJ2-3; 8 nucleotides align to TRBD2. This CDR3 contains 14 residues. Germline CDR1 SGHNT, CDR2 YENEEA. V dropped 2 bases and J dropped 5; count of bases not matched to a gene: 3. CDR3 in DNA: TGTGCCAGCAGCTTACGGGGGGGCCAAGATACGCAGTATTTT. Protein sequence: CASSLRGGQDTQYF.

The rearrangement uses TRBV4-1 and TRBJ1-3; the D is unclear. Germline CDR1 is MGHRA and CDR2 is YSYEKL. This CDR3 has 16 amino acids. The V and J ends lost 1 base and 0 bases respectively, with 10 bases between them. CDR3 in amino acids: CASSQGAASSGNTIYF. The CDR3 DNA follows: TGCGCCAGCAGCCAAGGTGCGGCGAGCTCTGGAAACACCATATATTTT.

The V gene is TRBV5-1, the J gene TRBJ2-5; 7 nucleotides match TRBD2. Germline assignment: CDR1 SGHRS and CDR2 YFSETQ. The ends lost 0 bases at V and 1 base at J; junction bases unmatched: 6. The CDR3 spans 16 residues. The CDR3 loop is CASSLGAGDAQETQYF. CDR3 sequence (DNA): TGCGCCAGCAGCTTGGGTGCGGGGGACGCCCAAGAGACCCAGTACTTC. Drawing the rest from reference TRBV5-1 and TRBJ2-5, the complete variable domain is KAGVTQTPRYLIKTRGQQVTLSCSPISGHRSVSWYQQTPGQGLQFLFEYFSETQRNKGNFPGRFSGRQFSNSRSEMNVSTLELGDSALYLCASSLGAGDAQETQYFGPGTRLLVL.

This chain connects TRBV27 to TRBJ1-2; 7 positions agree with TRBD1. In germline, CDR1 is MNHEY, CDR2 SMNVEV (reference sequence). J gave up 4 bases and V 2 bases, and 13 bases lay outside the gene matches. CDR3 size: 17 residues. In DNA, the CDR3 is TGTGCCAGCAGTTTAAAGTTTACAGGGGAGATCGGCTATGGCTACACCTTC. Translating gives CASSLKFTGEIGYGYTF.

This rearrangement joins TRBV6-6 to TRBJ2-3, with D possibly matching TRBD1 (6 bases). The ends were cut back, 8 bases at V and 6 bases at J, with 9 bases in the middle. Germline lookup yields CDR1 MNHNY and CDR2 SVGAGI (reference sequence). The CDR3 sequence is 11 residues long. CDR3 sequence reads: CASARGDTQYF. Here the CDR3 DNA reads TGTGCCAGCGCGAGGGGGGATACGCAGTATTTT.

This chain connects TRBV16 to TRBJ2-1; possibly TRBD2 for D (5 bases). The CDR3 sequence is 13 residues long. Between the trimmed V and J ends, which lost 0 bases and 9 bases, there was a span of 9 bases. Germline values: CDR1 KGHSY, CDR2 FQNENV. This CDR3 reads CASSQSSGFEQFF. The CDR3 region has the DNA TGTGCCAGCAGCCAATCATCGGGGTTTGAGCAGTTCTTC. Filled out from reference TRBV16 and TRBJ2-1, the complete variable domain reads GEEVAQTPKHLVRGEGQKAKLYCAPIKGHSYVFWYQQVLKNEFKFLISFQNENVFDETGMPKERFSAKCLPNSPCSLEIQATKLEDSAVYFCASSQSSGFEQFFGPGTRLTVL.